These 32 T cell receptor beta chains share one sample of origin, sequenced in a study of OX40 agonist ivuxolimab in advanced cancers. Sequencing used immunoSEQ multiplex PCR; TCRdb keeps in-frame clones, though not all of them. Among some 15,000 clones, under 80% were seen once, and the ten largest hold under 35%. The sample here was CD4+ or CD8+ T cells sorted from blood, taken in a trial of the OX40 agonist ivuxolimab. The source is an adult with an advanced solid tumor such as melanoma, head and neck, liver or kidney cancer.

This clone was detected only a few times. The chain combines TRBV27 with TRBJ1-4; D uncertain. Germline V gene lookup returns CDR1 MNHEY and CDR2 SMNVEV (reference sequence). The CDR3 consists of 15 residues. V was pared by 5 bases and J by 0 bases, with 10 bases between. Written as DNA, the CDR3 is TGTGCCAGCAGTCCGTGGACGTCAACTAATGAAAAACTGTTTTTT. As protein: CASSPWTSTNEKLFF.

The chain carries TRBV5-4 and TRBJ2-1, with D possibly being TRBD1 (6 bases). The CDR3 covers 13 residues. Germline-derived CDR1 and CDR2 are SGHNT and YYREEE (reference sequence). The ends were cut back, 9 bases at V and 8 bases at J, with 18 bases in the middle. DNA for the CDR3: TGTGCCAAGGGGGTGGTGGGGAGCGATGAGCAGTTCTTC. Its protein product is CAKGVVGSDEQFF.

J is TRBJ1-1 and V is TRBV5-1; no firm D call. V dropped 4 bases and J dropped 4 bases, with 11 bases sitting between them. CDR3 size: 13 residues. Germline CDR1 reads SGHRS; CDR2 reads YFSETQ. CDR3: CASSSGDSTEAFF. The CDR3 DNA sequence: TGCGCCAGCAGCAGCGGGGATTCCACTGAAGCTTTCTTT.

There are a few counts of this clone. The rearrangement links TRBV7-3 to TRBJ2-1; maybe TRBD1 (6 bases). From germline, CDR1 is SGHTA and CDR2 FQGTGA. This CDR3 contains 15 residues. Between the trimmed V and J ends, which lost 4 bases and 6 bases, there was a span of 16 bases. The CDR3 DNA reads as TGTGCCAGCAGCTCAACAGGGCCCCTCCCCAATGAGCAGTTCTTC. Residues: CASSSTGPLPNEQFF.

This clone was picked up one time. The genes are TRBV7-9 and TRBJ2-3; TRBD2 is a possible D gene (5 bases). Germline V CDR1 and CDR2: SEHNR, FQNEAQ (reference sequence). The CDR3 has 17 residues. V lost 4 bases, J lost 0 bases, and 17 bases lay in between. CDR3 sequence (DNA): TGTGCCAGCAGCTCGACCTTGGCGGGCTCGAGCACAGATACGCAGTATTTT. Its translation: CASSSTLAGSSTDTQYF.

The chain carries TRBV7-7 and TRBJ2-1, with 13 positions matching TRBD2. This CDR3 contains 18 residues. CDR1 SSHAT and CDR2 FNYEAQ come from the germline V gene (reference sequence). V gave up 4 bases and J gave up 8 bases; unmatched junction bases: 14. The CDR3 reads CASSSGTSGIGSKDEQFF. DNA for the CDR3: TGTGCCAGCAGCTCCGGGACTAGCGGGATAGGTTCTAAGGATGAGCAGTTCTTC.

This chain links TRBV4-1 with TRBJ2-2, with a possible D match to TRBD1 (5 bases). CDR1 and CDR2 (germline): MGHRA, YSYEKL. The CDR3 is 15 residues long. The ends were cut back, 0 bases at V and 6 bases at J, with 11 bases in the middle. CDR3 sequence: CASSQDPQGAGELFF. In nucleotides, the CDR3 is TGCGCCAGCAGCCAAGATCCTCAGGGTGCCGGGGAGCTGTTTTTT.

The V gene is TRBV10-3, the J gene TRBJ1-2; 9 bases line up with TRBD1. This CDR3 is built from 15 residues. V dropped 3 bases and J dropped 4; count of bases not matched to a gene: 6. Germline V gene data show CDR1 as ENHRY and CDR2 as SYGVKD. This chain's CDR3 is CAISDEGQGTYGYTF. The DNA of the CDR3 is TGTGCCATCAGTGATGAAGGACAGGGGACCTATGGCTACACCTTC.

This chain connects TRBV10-1 to TRBJ2-7, with TRBD2 as a possible D gene (6 bases). V dropped 4 bases and J dropped 6 bases, with 13 bases sitting between them. The germline gives CDR1 WNHNN, CDR2 SYGVQD (reference sequence). CDR3 length: 13 residues. The CDR3 bases are TGCGCCAGCAGTGGAAGTCGGGACTCCGAGCAGTACTTC. This gives the protein CASSGSRDSEQYF.

The chain joins TRBV11-2 to TRBJ2-2, with D unclear. Germline V gene sequence: CDR1 SGHAT, CDR2 FQNNGV. The length of the CDR3 is 12 residues. V was trimmed by 4 bases and J by 0 bases, leaving 0 bases between them. CDR3 protein: CASSSNTGELFF. In DNA, the CDR3 is TGTGCCAGCAGCTCGAACACCGGGGAGCTGTTTTTT. The whole variable domain, remainder taken from reference TRBV11-2 and TRBJ2-2, is EAGVAQSPRYKIIEKRQSVAFWCNPISGHATLYWYQQILGQGPKLLIQFQNNGVVDDSQLPKDRFSAERLKGVDSTLKIQPAKLEDSAVYLCASSSNTGELFFGEGSRLTVL.

This chain joins TRBV11-2 and TRBJ2-2; D is possibly TRBD1 (5 bases). Germline V gene sequence: CDR1 SGHAT, CDR2 FQNNGV. There are 13 residues in the CDR3. Deletions cut 7 bases from V and 3 bases from J, with 9 bases between. The CDR3 sequence is CASNIGDTGELFF. CDR3 nucleotides: TGTGCCAGCAATATAGGGGACACCGGGGAGCTGTTTTTT.

The V call is TRBV5-6, the J call TRBJ2-5, with D perhaps TRBD1 (5 bases). Germline V CDR1 and CDR2: SGHDT, YYEEEE. Between the trimmed V and J ends, which lost 4 bases and 1 base, there was a span of 17 bases. The CDR3 is made up of 16 amino acids. CDR3 region: CASSPFARGTQETQYF. The CDR3 DNA follows: TGTGCCAGCAGCCCCTTCGCTAGGGGAACCCAAGAGACCCAGTACTTC. The variable domain in full, with the rest retrieved from reference TRBV5-6 and TRBJ2-5, is DAGVTQSPTHLIKTRGQQVTLRCSPKSGHDTVSWYQQALGQGPQFIFQYYEEEERQRGNFPDRFSGHQFPNYSSELNVNALLLGDSALYLCASSPFARGTQETQYFGPGTRLLVL.

By proportion, this clone is medium-sized. This chain connects TRBV28 to TRBJ1-5, with D unresolved. CDR1 is MDHEN, CDR2 SYDVKM, per germline. V was trimmed by 5 bases and J by 0 bases, leaving 14 bases between them. The length of the CDR3 is 16 residues. The chain's CDR3 is CASSLGPANSNQPQHF. The CDR3 DNA follows: TGTGCCAGCAGTCTGGGCCCGGCGAATAGCAATCAGCCCCAGCATTTT.

V is TRBV27 and J is TRBJ2-5; the D gene is possibly TRBD1 (5 bases). The end of the DNA aligns better with TRBJ2-7, so the J call may be wrong. The CDR3 spans 15 residues. Germline CDR1 and CDR2: MNHEY and SMNVEV (reference sequence). CDR3 in DNA: TGTGCCAGCAGTAACCCGGACACCTACTCCTACGAGCAGTACTTC. This codes for CASSNPDTYSYEQYF.

The rearrangement joins TRBV2 to TRBJ1-5, with TRBD1 as a possible D gene (6 bases). CDR1 is SNHLY and CDR2 is FYNNEI in the germline V gene. The CDR3 covers 15 residues. V lost 9 bases and J 5 bases, leaving 20 bases between the germline ends. The chain's CDR3 is CARGAGTNGYQPQHF. DNA for the CDR3: TGTGCCAGAGGGGCCGGGACAAATGGTTATCAGCCCCAGCATTTT. Variable domain in full (rest from reference TRBV2 and TRBJ1-5): EPEVTQTPSHQVTQMGQEVILRCVPISNHLYFYWYRQILGQKVEFLVSFYNNEISEKSEIFDDQFSVERPDGSNFTLKIRSTKLEDSAMYFCARGAGTNGYQPQHFGDGTRLSIL.

The V gene is TRBV29-1, the J gene TRBJ2-2; the match to TRBD1 covers 9 bases. V shed 6 bases, J shed 13 bases, and the junction held 6 bases outside the gene matches. The CDR3 length is 11 residues. Germline values: CDR1 SQVTM, CDR2 ANQGSEA. The CDR3 DNA reads as TGCAGCGTCCAGGACAGGGGTGGGCTGTTTTTT. It translates to CSVQDRGGLFF.

The chain recombines TRBV29-1 with TRBJ2-5; D not resolved. This CDR3 contains 15 residues. The ends were cut back, 3 bases at V and 1 base at J, with 15 bases in the middle. Per germline, CDR1 SQVTM and CDR2 ANQGSEA. CDR3 residues: CSVDRPDAAQETQYF. DNA of the CDR3: TGCAGCGTTGATCGCCCTGATGCAGCCCAAGAGACCCAGTACTTC.

By share of the sample, this clone is medium-sized. This specimen includes other DNA sequences encoding the same CDR3. The CDR3 DNA is TGTGCCAGCAGTGAAGGGACAGGGGGCAATGAGCAGTTCTTC. Protein sequence: CASSEGTGGNEQFF. The V and J genes are TRBV6-4 and TRBJ2-1; 11 bases are a match to TRBD1. This CDR3 region has 14 residues. Germline CDR1 reads MRHNA; CDR2 reads SNTAGT. V lost 3 bases, J lost 6 bases, and 1 base stayed unmatched.

This chain uses TRBV29-1 with TRBJ2-1, with 7 bases lining up with TRBD2. Germline lookup yields CDR1 SQVTM and CDR2 ANQGSEA. The CDR3 has 14 amino acids. The V and J ends lost 3 bases and 6 bases, in that order; junction bases with no gene match: 8. This CDR3 reads CSVEDAGVGNEQFF. As DNA, the CDR3 is TGCAGCGTTGAGGATGCGGGAGTTGGCAATGAGCAGTTCTTC.

This chain links TRBV2 with TRBJ2-5, with 14 nucleotides matching TRBD2. The J call may be faulty, since TRBJ2-7 better matches the DNA end. CDR3 length equals 18 residues. Germline lookup yields CDR1 SNHLY and CDR2 FYNNEI. Written as DNA, the CDR3 is TGTGCCCAGAGGGGACTGGGACTAGCGGGAGTTCCATACTACGAGCAGTACTTC. Protein product: CAQRGLGLAGVPYYEQYF.

This chain links TRBV4-2 with TRBJ1-1; D not resolved. The V end lost 0 bases, the J end lost 11 bases, and 22 bases lay between the germline ends. The CDR3 totals 16 residues. Germline values: CDR1 LGHNA, CDR2 YNFKEQ. CDR3 in DNA: TGTGCCAGCAGCCAAGATCTGACGTCCCGGACCCGCCGGGCTTTCTTT. Translated: CASSQDLTSRTRRAFF.

The rearrangement joins TRBV5-1 to TRBJ2-7; no firm D call. Germline CDR1 reads SGHRS; CDR2 reads YFSETQ. Trimming stripped 0 bases from V and 0 bases from J, with 4 bases between. The CDR3 is 13 amino acids. The CDR3 protein is CASSLASSYEQYF. In DNA, the CDR3 is TGCGCCAGCAGCTTGGCCAGCTCCTACGAGCAGTACTTC.

The chain uses TRBV7-9 and TRBJ2-5; no clear D. The CDR3 contains 16 residues. V lost 7 bases and J lost 1, with 19 bases in between. From germline, CDR1 is SEHNR and CDR2 FQNEAQ (reference sequence). This CDR3 reads CASTLLLNSGQETQYF. The CDR3 nucleotides read TGTGCCAGCACCCTTCTTCTCAACTCGGGCCAAGAGACCCAGTACTTC.

This clone showed up just a few times. The rearrangement joins TRBV30 to TRBJ1-1, with 8 positions matching TRBD1. The junction had 10 bases not matched to a gene; V was cut back by 8 bases and J by 5 bases. The CDR3 runs 13 residues. CDR1 GTSNPN and CDR2 SVGIG come from the germline V gene (reference sequence). The CDR3 sequence is CAGGQGGRTEAFF. Here the CDR3 DNA reads TGTGCCGGTGGACAGGGCGGACGGACTGAAGCTTTCTTT.

J is TRBJ2-7 and V is TRBV7-3; no definite D call. CDR1 SGHTA and CDR2 FQGTGA come from the germline V gene. The CDR3 consists of 14 residues. V dropped 5 bases and J dropped 1 base, with 12 bases sitting between them. CDR3 bases: TGTGCCAGCAGCCCCCTCGGCGGATCCTACGAGCAGTACTTC. Translated, it gives CASSPLGGSYEQYF.

This clone was seen just once. V and J are TRBV28 and TRBJ2-3, with D hard to call. The length of the CDR3 is 14 residues. Germline CDR1 reads MDHEN; CDR2 reads SYDVKM. V was cut by 3 bases and J by 6 bases, with 13 bases left in between. DNA of the CDR3: TGTGCCAGCAGTTTCGTAAGTGGGTCCGATACGCAGTATTTT. This codes for CASSFVSGSDTQYF.

This chain uses TRBV5-6 with TRBJ2-3; D may be TRBD2 (6 bases). V was shortened by 3 bases and J by 3 bases, with 11 bases between the two germline ends. This CDR3 has 14 residues. In germline, CDR1 is SGHDT, CDR2 YYEEEE. The CDR3 reads CASSYSGRTDTQYF. The DNA for the CDR3 is TGTGCCAGCAGCTATAGTGGGAGGACAGATACGCAGTATTTT.

J is TRBJ2-7 and V is TRBV28; tentative D call: TRBD2 (7 bases). Germline CDR1 is MDHEN and CDR2 is SYDVKM. This CDR3 spans 14 amino acids. The V and J ends lost 2 bases and 1 base respectively, with 9 bases between them. The CDR3 sequence: CASSLGGASYEQYF. The DNA for the CDR3 is TGTGCCAGCAGTTTAGGGGGGGCTTCCTACGAGCAGTACTTC.

This sequence joins TRBV4-3 and TRBJ1-4, with D uncertain. Germline CDR1 reads LGHNA; CDR2 reads YSLEER. Trimming took 1 base from V and 2 from J, leaving 17 bases between them. The CDR3 is made up of 18 amino acids. The CDR3 nucleotides read TGCGCCAGCAGCCAAGTAATGATATCGGCAGACACTAATGAAAAACTGTTTTTT. This sequence encodes CASSQVMISADTNEKLFF.

This chain links TRBV15 with TRBJ2-5, with 7 bases identical to TRBD2. The CDR3 totals 15 residues. Losses at the gene ends were 7 bases for V and 5 bases for J; bases not matched to a gene: 13. CDR1 and CDR2 from the germline V gene are LNHNV and YYDKDF (reference sequence). The DNA of the CDR3 is TGTGCCACCAAAACCATATTAACTAGCGAGGAGACCCAGTACTTC. Amino acid sequence: CATKTILTSEETQYF.

J is TRBJ2-5 and V is TRBV27; perhaps D is TRBD1 or TRBD2 (6 bases each). The assigned J gene may be wrong: the sequence end matches TRBJ2-7 better. Germline V gene lookup returns CDR1 MNHEY and CDR2 SMNVEV (reference sequence). CDR3 length: 15 amino acids. The CDR3, as DNA: TGTGCCAGCAGCCCCACGGGGGCTTGGAGTGGCGAGCAGTACTTC. Residues: CASSPTGAWSGEQYF.

V is TRBV5-4 and J is TRBJ2-7; 8 nucleotides align to TRBD1. The CDR3 spans 14 residues. Germline CDR1 and CDR2: SGHNT and YYREEE (reference sequence). Trimming removed 0 bases from V and 2 bases from J; junction bases left unmatched: 1. The CDR3 DNA reads TGTGCCAGCAGCTTGGGGACAGGGACCTACGAGCAGTACTTC. It encodes CASSLGTGTYEQYF. The full variable domain, in which reference TRBV5-4 and TRBJ2-7 provide the parts outside the CDR3, is ETGVTQSPTHLIKTRGQQVTLRCSSQSGHNTVSWYQQALGQGPQFIFQYYREEENGRGNFPPRFSGLQFPNYSSELNVNALELDDSALYLCASSLGTGTYEQYFGPGTRLTVT.